The TCR beta chain under discussion was sequenced for a study of CD8 T cells in ankylosing spondylitis. Study-level findings and limits: The study looked at matched synovial fluid samples from ankylosing spondylitis patients. Disease-linked clones were reported to be significantly enriched there. It appeared that ankylosing spondylitis blood was characterized by a TCR beta motif of about eight highly homologous variants.

This clonotype has at least ten counts. The target antigen is unknown. Molecular-barcoded quantitative 5'-RACE produced these TCR beta libraries. Via MiXCR, TCRdb re-called the 5' RACE reads, giving one row per CDR3 protein. The sample has 500,000 to 650,000 distinct CDR3 sequences; approximately 5.3% are singletons. The CDR3 has 12 residues. Germline assignment: CDR1 SQVTM and CDR2 ANQGSEA. The germline V and J ends were trimmed by 7 bases and 6 bases, with 15 bases remaining between them. V usage is TRBV29-1 and J usage is TRBJ1-2, with unresolved D. The TCR was taken from a male donor with ankylosing spondylitis. The sequenced sample consisted of blood, either unsorted or a sorted T cell fraction (not recorded which). CDR3: CSAPFSWNGYTF. The CDR3 DNA follows: TGCAGCGCACCATTCAGCTGGAATGGCTACACCTTC.